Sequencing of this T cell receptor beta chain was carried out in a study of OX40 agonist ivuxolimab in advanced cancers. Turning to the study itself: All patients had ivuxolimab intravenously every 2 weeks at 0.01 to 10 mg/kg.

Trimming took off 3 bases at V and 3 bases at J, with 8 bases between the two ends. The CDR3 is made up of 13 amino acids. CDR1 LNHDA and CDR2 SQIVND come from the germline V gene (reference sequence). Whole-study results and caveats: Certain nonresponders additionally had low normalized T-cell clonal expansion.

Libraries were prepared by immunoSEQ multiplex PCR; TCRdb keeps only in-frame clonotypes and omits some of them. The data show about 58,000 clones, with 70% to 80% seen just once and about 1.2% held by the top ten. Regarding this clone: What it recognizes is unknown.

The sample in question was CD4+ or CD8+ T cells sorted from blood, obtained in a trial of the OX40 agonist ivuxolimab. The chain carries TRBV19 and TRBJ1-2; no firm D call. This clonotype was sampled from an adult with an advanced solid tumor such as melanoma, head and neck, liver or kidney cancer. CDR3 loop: CASSIQVDYGYTF. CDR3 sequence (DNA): TGTGCCAGTAGTATCCAGGTAGACTATGGCTACACCTTC. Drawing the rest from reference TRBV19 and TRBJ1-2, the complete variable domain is DGGITQSPKYLFRKEGQNVTLSCEQNLNHDAMYWYRQDPGQGLRLIYYSQIVNDFQKGDIAEGYSVSREKKESFPLTVTSAQKNPTAFYLCASSIQVDYGYTFGSGTRLTVV.